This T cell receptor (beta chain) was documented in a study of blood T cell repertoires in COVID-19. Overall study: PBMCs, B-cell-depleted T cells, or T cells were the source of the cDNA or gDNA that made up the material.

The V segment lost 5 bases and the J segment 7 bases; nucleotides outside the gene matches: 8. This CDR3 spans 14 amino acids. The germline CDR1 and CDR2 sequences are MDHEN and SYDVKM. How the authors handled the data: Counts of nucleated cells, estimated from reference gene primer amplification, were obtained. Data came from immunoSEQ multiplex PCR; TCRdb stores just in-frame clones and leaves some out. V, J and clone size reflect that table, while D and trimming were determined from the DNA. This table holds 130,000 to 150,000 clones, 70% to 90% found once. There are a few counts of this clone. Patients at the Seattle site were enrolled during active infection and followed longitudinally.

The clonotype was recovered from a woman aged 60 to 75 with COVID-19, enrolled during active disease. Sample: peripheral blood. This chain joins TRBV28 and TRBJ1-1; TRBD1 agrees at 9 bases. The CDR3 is CASSIPQGAVEAFF. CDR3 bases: TGTGCCAGCAGTATCCCACAGGGGGCGGTTGAAGCTTTCTTT. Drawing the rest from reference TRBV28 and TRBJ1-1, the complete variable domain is DVKVTQSSRYLVKRTGEKVFLECVQDMDHENMFWYRQDPGLGLRLIYFSYDVKMKEKGDIPEGYSVSREKKERFSLILESASTNQTSMYLCASSIPQGAVEAFFGQGTRLTVV.